These 27 T cell receptor beta chains came from one sample sequenced in a study of blood T cell repertoires in COVID-19 (dated by TCRdb to between 2020 and 2021). Libraries were made using the immunoSEQ multiplex PCR assay. As stored in TCRdb, this immuneACCESS dataset retains in-frame rearrangements with V and J assigned. A fraction of the clones does not appear; measured against another copy, unresolved V genes explain less than half of the discrepancy, and the remainder lacks a known reason. For this sample there are just over 650,000 clones; 70% to 90% appear just once. The ten most abundant clones make up roughly 0.25% of the sample. Specimen: peripheral blood. All receptors come from a woman under 30 with acute or convalescent COVID-19.

CDR3 protein: CASSLGPGGGDNEQFF. The CDR3 coding sequence is TGTGCCAGCAGCTTGGGCCCTGGCGGGGGGGACAATGAGCAGTTCTTC. The chain has TRBV13 and TRBJ2-1; 9 bases line up with TRBD2. CDR3 length equals 16 residues. The V gene end was trimmed by 3 bases and the J gene end by 5 bases; junction bases not matched to a gene: 8. From germline, CDR1 is PRHDT and CDR2 FYEKMQ (reference sequence).

V gene TRBV6-6 combines with J gene TRBJ1-5; a possible D gene is TRBD1 (6 bases). The CDR3 runs 13 residues. CDR1 MNHNY and CDR2 SVGAGI come from the germline V gene (reference sequence). V was cut by 7 bases and J by 5 bases, with 12 bases left in between. CDR3 nucleotides: TGTGCCAGCAACAGGGAAGGGCATCAGCCCCAGCATTTT. It specifies CASNREGHQPQHF.

The chain joins TRBV9 to TRBJ2-6; D remains unclear. V was cut by 1 base and J by 0 bases, with 8 bases left in between. This CDR3 comprises 16 residues. The V gene's germline CDR1 is SGDLS and CDR2 YYNGEE. The DNA for the CDR3 is TGTGCCAGCAGCGTATCCGTGAGCTCTGGGGCCAACGTCCTGACTTTC. Amino acids: CASSVSVSSGANVLTF.

Many counts were recorded for this clone. V is TRBV6-4 and J is TRBJ2-7, with a weak D call TRBD1 (6 bases). This CDR3 contains 16 residues. Germline V gene sequence: CDR1 MRHNA, CDR2 SNTAGT. Trimming removed 6 bases at V and 0 bases at J, with 18 bases between. CDR3: CASRYFADRFSYEQYF. DNA of the CDR3: TGTGCCAGCAGGTATTTCGCAGACAGGTTCTCCTACGAGCAGTACTTC.

CDR3 DNA: TGTGCCAGCAGTTTACGGACTTACAATGAGCAGTTCTTC. It is translated as CASSLRTYNEQFF. V gene TRBV12-3 or TRBV12-4 combines with J gene TRBJ2-1; D possibly corresponds to TRBD2 (5 bases). The ends were cut back, 2 bases at V and 4 bases at J, with 6 bases in the middle. The CDR3 is 13 amino acids.

This chain links TRBV7-2 with TRBJ1-5; TRBD1 aligns across 7 bases. J gave up 2 bases and V 1 base, and 5 bases lay outside the gene matches. CDR1 and CDR2 (germline): SGHTA, FQGNSA. The length of the CDR3 is 16 residues. Here the CDR3 DNA reads TGTGCCAGCAGCTTAGGGGCAGGGGGTGGCAATCAGCCCCAGCATTTT. It specifies CASSLGAGGGNQPQHF.

The table lists this clone with a count of one. The gene calls are TRBV15 and TRBJ1-1; D is undetermined. V was pared by 1 base and J by 4 bases, with 13 bases between. Germline V lookup: CDR1 LNHNV, CDR2 YYDKDF (reference sequence). CDR3 length: 15 amino acids. The CDR3 here is CATSRALQEATEAFF. CDR3 in DNA: TGTGCCACCAGCAGAGCTCTTCAAGAGGCCACTGAAGCTTTCTTT.

The V call is TRBV7-9, the J call TRBJ1-4, with D perhaps TRBD1 (6 bases). V gave up 2 bases and J gave up 5 bases, with 12 bases separating them. Germline V gene lookup returns CDR1 SEHNR and CDR2 FQNEAQ (reference sequence). CDR3 length: 15 amino acids. CDR3 bases: TGTGCCAGCAGCTTACAGGGGATAGGGAATGAAAAACTGTTTTTT. Translation: CASSLQGIGNEKLFF.

The gene calls are TRBV7-2 and TRBJ1-1, with TRBD1 matching 7 bases. V shed 5 bases, J shed 4 bases, and the junction held 10 bases outside the gene matches. The CDR3 covers 15 residues. Germline CDR1 SGHTA, CDR2 FQGNSA. DNA of the CDR3: TGTGCCAGCAGCCTTGGACGGACAGGTGGCACTGAAGCTTTCTTT. It encodes CASSLGRTGGTEAFF. Full variable domain (outside the CDR3, taken from reference TRBV7-2 and TRBJ1-1): GAGVSQSPSNKVTEKGKDVELRCDPISGHTALYWYRQSLGQGLEFLIYFQGNSAPDKSGLPSDRFSAERTGGSVSTLTIQRTQQEDSAVYLCASSLGRTGGTEAFFGQGTRLTVV.

The genes are TRBV7-2 and TRBJ2-1; 8 bases line up with TRBD2. The germline V gene has CDR1 SGHTA and CDR2 FQGNSA. J gave up 10 bases and V 3 bases, and 8 bases lay outside the gene matches. CDR3 length: 14 amino acids. CDR3: CASSLMYGGGEQFF. The CDR3 DNA sequence: TGTGCCAGCAGCTTGATGTATGGCGGGGGGGAGCAGTTCTTC.

V usage is TRBV10-2 and J usage is TRBJ1-2; TRBD1 matches at 9 bases. The junction had 9 bases not matched to a gene; V was cut back by 4 bases and J by 6 bases. Germline loops: CDR1 WSHSY, CDR2 SAAADI. This CDR3 has 15 residues. The CDR3 region is CASSGAPGQGHGYTF. CDR3 nucleotides: TGCGCCAGCAGTGGAGCACCGGGACAGGGTCATGGCTACACCTTC.

This clone has more than one count but fewer than ten. The chain links TRBV6-6 to TRBJ1-1; D is undetermined. Germline V gene data show CDR1 as MNHNY and CDR2 as SVGAGI (reference sequence). The germline V and J ends were trimmed by 6 bases and 3 bases, with 8 bases remaining between them. The CDR3 has 12 residues. For the CDR3, the DNA is TGTGCCAGCAGCCACCTAGACACTGAAGCTTTCTTT. Amino acids: CASSHLDTEAFF.

The V call is TRBV11-2, the J call TRBJ1-3; 7 bases fit TRBD1. There are 17 residues in the CDR3. Germline-derived CDR1 and CDR2 are SGHAT and FQNNGV. The trim removed 5 bases at V and 0 bases at J, leaving 10 bases unmatched. CDR3 protein: CASSLTGDHVSGNTIYF. CDR3 DNA sequence: TGTGCCAGCAGCCTAACAGGGGATCACGTCTCTGGAAACACCATATATTTT.

The V call is TRBV10-3, the J call TRBJ2-1; 8 bases align to TRBD2. Trimming cost V 5 bases and J 5 bases; bases outside gene matches: 5. This CDR3 has 14 amino acids. Germline assignment: CDR1 ENHRY and CDR2 SYGVKD. CDR3 loop: CAISPGGGDNEQFF. In DNA form, the CDR3 reads TGTGCCATCAGTCCGGGGGGGGGAGACAATGAGCAGTTCTTC.

The V and J genes are TRBV29-1 and TRBJ1-2, with 7 bases lining up with TRBD1. The CDR3 is 15 amino acids. The germline CDR1 and CDR2 sequences are SQVTM and ANQGSEA. Trimming removed 6 bases from V and 4 bases from J; junction bases left unmatched: 14. The CDR3 spells CSVPITGETGYGYTF. In nucleotides, the CDR3 is TGCAGCGTGCCCATTACAGGGGAAACTGGCTATGGCTACACCTTC.

This sequence joins TRBV21-1 and TRBJ2-3; TRBD2 is taken as the D call from the table, unchecked against the DNA. TRBV21-1 is a listed pseudogene. The CDR3 covers 13 residues. DNA for the CDR3: TGTGCCACCTCGGGTAGCGGGGCAGATACGCAGTATTTT. This encodes CATSGSGADTQYF.

The chain couples TRBV7-9 to TRBJ2-7, with TRBD1 identical over 9 bases. Germline V gives CDR1 SEHNR, CDR2 FQNEAQ (reference sequence). The J segment lost 4 bases and the V segment lost 7 bases, leaving 8 bases of the junction unmatched. The CDR3 extends over 14 amino acids. The CDR3 sequence: CASTPGQGRYEQYF. For the CDR3, the DNA is TGTGCCAGCACCCCGGGACAGGGTCGTTACGAGCAGTACTTC.

The rearrangement links TRBV11-2 to TRBJ1-1; 7 bases line up with TRBD1. The CDR3 has 12 residues. The V segment lost 3 bases and the J segment 11 bases; nucleotides outside the gene matches: 6. Germline V gene data show CDR1 as SGHAT and CDR2 as FQNNGV. CDR3 DNA sequence: TGTGCCAGCAGCTTCGTAGGGGGCTACGCTTTCTTT. This sequence encodes CASSFVGGYAFF.

The chain has TRBV6-5 and TRBJ1-1, with D perhaps matching TRBD1 (6 bases). Germline loops: CDR1 MNHEY, CDR2 SVGAGI. The CDR3 runs 15 residues. The V and J ends lost 6 bases and 2 bases respectively, with 16 bases between them. The CDR3 bases are TGTGCCAGCAGCAGACAGGAAGGGGGAAACACTGAAGCTTTCTTT. It encodes CASSRQEGGNTEAFF.

V is TRBV4-1 and J is TRBJ2-5, with a tentative D call TRBD2 (5 bases). The CDR3 covers 14 residues. Per the germline V gene, CDR1 is MGHRA and CDR2 is YSYEKL. Trimming pared 1 base from V and 1 base from J, leaving 7 bases between. The DNA for the CDR3 is TGCGCCAGCAGCCAAGGGACTTTCCAAGAGACCCAGTACTTC. It translates to CASSQGTFQETQYF.

This clone occurred once. This rearrangement joins TRBV6-1 to TRBJ1-5; TRBD1 agrees at 8 bases. The CDR3 covers 15 residues. J gave up 7 bases and V 2 bases, and 7 bases lay outside the gene matches. CDR1 and CDR2 from the germline V gene are MNHNS and SASEGT. Here the CDR3 DNA reads TGTGCCAGCAGTGAACCCAGGGGGCTCGGACAGCCCCAGCATTTT. Its translation: CASSEPRGLGQPQHF.

The rearrangement uses TRBV18 and TRBJ1-2; D not certain. The CDR3 consists of 15 residues. Germline CDR1 and CDR2: KGHSH and LQKENI. V lost 1 base and J lost 4, with 13 bases in between. CDR3 region: CASSPRGIPGYGYTF. In nucleotides, the CDR3 is TGTGCCAGCTCACCACGAGGCATTCCCGGCTATGGCTACACCTTC.

The J gene is TRBJ2-7, the V gene TRBV7-2; the match to TRBD2 covers 8 bases. This CDR3 is 14 amino acids long. Germline values: CDR1 SGHTA, CDR2 FQGNSA. The trim removed 2 bases at V and 4 bases at J, leaving 4 bases unmatched. The CDR3 sequence is CASSLSGGPYEQYF. DNA of the CDR3: TGTGCCAGCAGCTTATCGGGGGGGCCGTACGAGCAGTACTTC.

The chain joins TRBV19 to TRBJ2-2; D gene unclear. CDR1 is LNHDA, CDR2 SQIVND, per germline (reference sequence). Trimming cost V 7 bases and J 4 bases, with 16 bases left between them. The CDR3 has 15 residues. The CDR3 spells CASTQLDGGTGELFF. CDR3 DNA sequence: TGTGCCAGTACCCAACTTGACGGCGGCACCGGGGAGCTGTTTTTT.

The CDR3 loop is CASSFVGSYGYTF. CDR3 DNA sequence: TGTGCCAGCAGTTTTGTTGGGAGCTATGGCTACACCTTC. V and J are TRBV12-3 or TRBV12-4 and TRBJ1-2; D is unresolved. The V and J ends lost 3 bases and 4 bases respectively, with 9 bases between them. This CDR3 is built from 13 residues.

V usage is TRBV15 and J usage is TRBJ1-1; D unclear. V was trimmed by 7 bases and J by 1 base, leaving 13 bases between them. The germline CDR1 and CDR2 sequences are LNHNV and YYDKDF (reference sequence). The CDR3 covers 14 residues. The CDR3: CATNEEDQNTEAFF. The DNA for the CDR3 is TGTGCCACCAACGAGGAGGACCAGAACACTGAAGCTTTCTTT.

The chain recombines TRBV10-1 with TRBJ1-1; tentative D call: TRBD1 (5 bases). V lost 2 bases and J 0 bases, leaving 13 bases between the germline ends. This CDR3 spans 16 amino acids. In germline, CDR1 is WNHNN, CDR2 SYGVQD (reference sequence). CDR3: CASSEMGGEMNTEAFF. Written as DNA, the CDR3 is TGCGCCAGCAGTGAGATGGGGGGAGAAATGAACACTGAAGCTTTCTTT.